Each of the 25 T cell receptor beta chains below was sequenced from the same sample in a study of CD4 and CD8 cells across lung adenocarcinoma regions. TCRdb recomputed calls from the PCR reads with MiXCR, one row per CDR3 protein. Of some 8,000 distinct CDR3 sequences in the sample, 35% to 50% are singletons; the top ten hold about 95%. The specimen was CD8+ T cells from the center of a lung tumor. These receptors came from a male donor with lung adenocarcinoma. The CD4 and CD8 labels of this study may be unreliable.

This clonotype was observed at least ten times. This chain joins TRBV3-1 and TRBJ1-2; D gene unclear. The CDR3 has 13 residues. V was clipped by 1 base and J by 2 bases, with 5 bases between them. The germline CDR1 and CDR2 sequences are LGHDT and YNNKEL (reference sequence). In nucleotides, the CDR3 is TGTGCCAGCAGCCAAGGGCAGAACTATGGCTACACCTTC. Its protein is CASSQGQNYGYTF.

The V call is TRBV10-1, the J call TRBJ2-1; maybe TRBD2 (6 bases). CDR3 size: 13 residues. Germline loops: CDR1 WNHNN, CDR2 SYGVQD (reference sequence). The ends were cut back, 7 bases at V and 5 bases at J, with 12 bases in the middle. The CDR3 spells CASIERAHNEQFF. The CDR3 DNA reads as TGCGCCAGCATCGAGCGGGCCCACAATGAGCAGTTCTTC.

CDR3 protein: CASSLTAGETQYF. CDR3 in DNA: TGCGCCAGCAGTTTGACAGCGGGAGAGACCCAGTACTTC. V is TRBV10-1 and J is TRBJ2-1, with D maybe TRBD2 (6 bases). Gene TRBJ2-5 matches the end of the DNA better, so the J call may be wrong. The germline gives CDR1 WNHNN, CDR2 SYGVQD (reference sequence). The CDR3 totals 13 residues.

This clonotype has just a few counts. This chain links TRBV10-2 with TRBJ2-7; D gene uncertain. With 6 bases removed from V and 2 bases from J, the gap between germline ends came to 17 bases. The CDR3 runs 15 residues. Germline lookup yields CDR1 WSHSY and CDR2 SAAADI. CDR3 region: CASRSFTERPYEQYF. In DNA form, the CDR3 reads TGCGCCAGCAGATCCTTCACGGAACGACCCTACGAGCAGTACTTC.

The genes are TRBV6-1 and TRBJ2-1, with D perhaps TRBD2 (6 bases). The CDR3 runs to 13 residues. Trimming removed 6 bases from V and 3 bases from J, with 9 bases in between. The V gene's germline CDR1 is MNHNS and CDR2 SASEGT. CDR3 residues: CASRTSGYNEQFF. Written as DNA, the CDR3 is TGTGCCAGCAGGACTAGTGGCTACAATGAGCAGTTCTTC.

V gene TRBV27 combines with J gene TRBJ2-1; 14 positions match TRBD2. Germline CDR1 is MNHEY and CDR2 is SMNVEV (reference sequence). V gave up 5 bases and J gave up 4 bases; unmatched junction bases: 13. This CDR3 has 19 residues. CDR3 nucleotides: TGTGCCAGCAGTCGTTTCTCAGGCGGACTAGCGGGAGGTTACAATGAGCAGTTCTTC. Its protein is CASSRFSGGLAGGYNEQFF.

Worth noting for this clonotype: The junction departs from germline at one end; a sequencing error may be responsible. V gene TRBV6-5 combines with J gene TRBJ2-2; the D is unclear. Germline-derived CDR1 and CDR2 are MNHEY and SVGAGI. The CDR3 contains 14 residues. CDR3 DNA: TGTGCCAGCATTTACGCCGGAATCACCGGGGAGCTGTTTTTT. Protein product: CASIYAGITGELFF.

The gene calls are TRBV27 and TRBJ2-1; D ambiguous. Trimming removed 2 bases at V and 7 bases at J, with 9 bases between. The V gene's germline CDR1 is MNHEY and CDR2 SMNVEV (reference sequence). This CDR3 contains 13 residues. CDR3 loop: CASSLPSQNEQFF. Written as DNA, the CDR3 is TGTGCCAGCAGTTTACCATCGCAGAATGAGCAGTTCTTC.

The chain couples TRBV4-1 to TRBJ2-1, with 11 bases aligning to TRBD2. The CDR3 runs to 17 residues. In germline, CDR1 is MGHRA, CDR2 YSYEKL. V lost 1 base, J lost 3 bases, and 5 bases stayed unmatched. CDR3 residues: CASSQVLGLAVYNEQFF. As DNA, the CDR3 is TGCGCCAGCAGCCAAGTCCTGGGACTAGCGGTCTACAATGAGCAGTTCTTC.

This clonotype was recorded many times. The chain employs TRBV10-2 and TRBJ1-2, with 8 bases lining up with TRBD1. J gave up 3 bases and V 5 bases, and 8 bases lay outside the gene matches. This CDR3 has 15 residues. Germline V gives CDR1 WSHSY, CDR2 SAAADI. The CDR3 DNA sequence: TGCGCCAGCAGTAGCCCGGACAGGGACTACTATGGCTACACCTTC. Its protein is CASSSPDRDYYGYTF.

On this clonotype itself: The junction does not match germline at one end; this may be a read error. This rearrangement joins TRBV6-1 to TRBJ2-3; 8 nucleotides align to TRBD2. Looked up from germline, CDR1 is MNHNS and CDR2 is SASEGT. CDR3 length: 18 amino acids. The CDR3 bases are TGTGCCAGCAGTGCGACGGGGGGGGGAGGCCTACACAAAGAGACGCAGTATTTC. Translating it yields CASSATGGGGLHKETQYF.

This chain uses TRBV6-1 with TRBJ1-5; D is unclear. The CDR3 is made up of 12 amino acids. Germline assignment: CDR1 MNHNS and CDR2 SASEGT. Trimming pared 8 bases from V and 4 bases from J, leaving 9 bases between. The CDR3 loop is CASGRANQPQHF. The CDR3 DNA reads TGTGCCAGCGGCCGAGCTAATCAGCCCCAGCATTTT.

This clonotype was observed at least ten times. V gene TRBV4-2 combines with J gene TRBJ1-1; D is perhaps TRBD1 (6 bases). Looked up from germline, CDR1 is LGHNA and CDR2 is YNFKEQ. The CDR3 length is 13 residues. The germline V and J ends were trimmed by 0 bases and 11 bases, with 13 bases remaining between them. This CDR3 reads CASSQDIGGYAFF. CDR3 DNA sequence: TGTGCCAGCAGCCAAGACATCGGGGGCTATGCTTTCTTT.

This chain links TRBV6-1 with TRBJ2-7; 10 bases agree with TRBD1. The J segment lost 2 bases and the V segment lost 7 bases, leaving 8 bases of the junction unmatched. The CDR3 covers 15 residues. Germline CDR1 MNHNS, CDR2 SASEGT. The DNA for the CDR3 is TGTGCCAGCACTCCTGTGACAGGGGGCACCTACGAGCAGTACTTC. Its translation: CASTPVTGGTYEQYF.

This clonotype was picked up many times. The rearrangement joins TRBV10-1 to TRBJ2-3, with 12 positions matching TRBD2. This CDR3 is 14 amino acids long. CDR1 is WNHNN, CDR2 SYGVQD, per germline (reference sequence). The ends lost 6 bases at V and 5 bases at J; junction bases unmatched: 3. The CDR3 spells CASRASGGEDTQYF. Here the CDR3 DNA reads TGCGCCAGCAGGGCTAGCGGGGGGGAAGATACGCAGTATTTT.

The V gene is TRBV27, the J gene TRBJ2-7; no clear D. The germline V gene encodes CDR1 MNHEY and CDR2 SMNVEV (reference sequence). V shed 6 bases and J shed 5 bases, with 8 bases lying between them. CDR3 length: 11 amino acids. CDR3 sequence: CASSLGHEQYF. CDR3 sequence (DNA): TGTGCCAGCAGCCTGGGCCACGAGCAGTACTTC.

Concerning this clonotype itself: Its ends do not fully match the called genes, so a read error is possible. The rearrangement uses TRBV7-2 and TRBJ2-4, with D perhaps TRBD2 (6 bases). Germline assignment: CDR1 SGHTA and CDR2 FQGNSA. The CDR3 is 14 amino acids. The CDR3, as DNA: TGCGGCGTCTGGGGGAGGTGGGCCACAGACACGCAGTACTTC. It specifies CGVWGRWATDTQYF.

The chain is built from TRBV3-1 and TRBJ2-4; D perhaps matches TRBD2 (7 bases). The V end was cut by 1 base, the J end by 6 bases, with 19 bases between. This CDR3 region has 17 residues. Germline V CDR1 and CDR2: LGHDT, YNNKEL (reference sequence). CDR3 DNA sequence: TGTGCCAGCAGCCAAGGGACCGGGGGGCGGTTTGCAAACATTCAGTACTTC. It yields the protein CASSQGTGGRFANIQYF.

The CDR3 DNA follows: TGCGCCAGCAGCCTGGGACAGGGCCACAATGAGCAGTTCTTC. Translating gives CASSLGQGHNEQFF. The rearrangement links TRBV5-1 to TRBJ2-1; 9 bases match TRBD1. V lost 4 bases and J lost 5; bases outside the gene matches: 4. The CDR3 runs 14 residues. CDR1 and CDR2 (germline): SGHRS, YFSETQ.

About this clonotype: An end of the junction differs from the germline gene, which may be a read error. The V gene is TRBV27, the J gene TRBJ2-1, with TRBD1 matching over 7 bases. The CDR3 contains 13 residues. Germline CDR1 MNHEY, CDR2 SMNVEV (reference sequence). The CDR3 loop is CASSWTGRGEQYF. The CDR3 bases are TGTGCCAGCAGTTGGACAGGCCGGGGCGAGCAGTACTTT.

This clonotype was detected a few times. V is TRBV12-3 or TRBV12-4 and J is TRBJ2-1; 10 positions agree with TRBD2. The trim removed 6 bases at V and 7 bases at J, leaving 6 bases unmatched. This CDR3 is built from 14 residues. CDR3 nucleotides: TGTGCCAGCAGGCGAGCGGGGGGGCGGAATGAGCAGTTCTTC. It encodes CASRRAGGRNEQFF.

The gene calls are TRBV2 and TRBJ1-2; D may be TRBD1 (5 bases). The germline V gene encodes CDR1 SNHLY and CDR2 FYNNEI. Trimming shortened V by 1 base and J by 2 bases, and 11 bases separated the two germline ends. The CDR3 has 15 residues. This chain's CDR3 is CASSEGQRPNYGYTF. CDR3 DNA: TGTGCCAGCAGTGAAGGACAGAGACCGAACTATGGCTACACCTTC.

This clonotype has a count of ten or more. The CDR3 here is CASRGQSLRGYTF. DNA for the CDR3: TGTGCCAGCAGGGGACAGTCCCTGCGGGGCTACACCTTC. The V call is TRBV6-1, the J call TRBJ1-2; 7 nucleotides align to TRBD1. Germline assignment: CDR1 MNHNS and CDR2 SASEGT. After removal of 6 bases from V and 8 bases from J, the junction contained 9 bases not matched to a gene. The CDR3 contains 13 residues.

This clonotype appeared many times. The chain recombines TRBV7-6 with TRBJ2-7, with D hard to call. This CDR3 has 12 residues. Per the germline V gene, CDR1 is SGHVS and CDR2 is FNYEAQ. Trimming removed 5 bases from V and 5 bases from J, with 10 bases in between. CDR3 in DNA: TGTGCCAGCAGCCCTACGACCGACGAGCAGTACTTC. Translating gives CASSPTTDEQYF.

This clonotype was recorded at least ten times. V gene TRBV4-1 combines with J gene TRBJ2-5, with a tentative D call TRBD1 (7 bases). The J call may be wrong; the DNA end is better matched by TRBJ2-7. This CDR3 spans 15 amino acids. Germline V lookup: CDR1 MGHRA, CDR2 YSYEKL. The CDR3 DNA reads TGCGCCAGCAGCCGCAAAGGGGGGACAGAGGACGAGCAGTACTTC. Translation: CASSRKGGTEDEQYF.